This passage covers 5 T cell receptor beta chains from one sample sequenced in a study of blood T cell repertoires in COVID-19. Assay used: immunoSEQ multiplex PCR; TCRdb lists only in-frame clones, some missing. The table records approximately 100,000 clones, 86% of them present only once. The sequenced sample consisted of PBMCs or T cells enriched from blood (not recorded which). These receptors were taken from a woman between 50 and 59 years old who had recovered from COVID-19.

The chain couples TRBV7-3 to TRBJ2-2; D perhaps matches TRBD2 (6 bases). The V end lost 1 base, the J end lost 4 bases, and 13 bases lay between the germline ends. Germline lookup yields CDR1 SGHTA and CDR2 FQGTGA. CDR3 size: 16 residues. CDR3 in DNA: TGTGCCAGCAGCTTAATGAGGGGAGGCGGCACCGGGGAGCTGTTTTTT. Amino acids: CASSLMRGGGTGELFF.

CDR3 DNA: TGTGCCACCAGCAGAAGACCCCCCGCGCGGGGCTGGGGTGAAAAACTGTTTTTT. This sequence encodes CATSRRPPARGWGEKLFF. This chain joins TRBV15 and TRBJ1-4; tentatively, D is TRBD1 (5 bases). V was trimmed by 2 bases and J by 7 bases, leaving 23 bases between them. Per the germline V gene, CDR1 is LNHNV and CDR2 is YYDKDF (reference sequence). The CDR3 loop spans 18 amino acids.

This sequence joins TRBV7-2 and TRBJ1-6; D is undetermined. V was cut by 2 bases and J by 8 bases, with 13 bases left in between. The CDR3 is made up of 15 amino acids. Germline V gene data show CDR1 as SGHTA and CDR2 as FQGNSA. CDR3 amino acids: CASSLPAGGYSPLHF. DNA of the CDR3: TGTGCCAGCAGCTTACCAGCAGGCGGGTATTCACCCCTCCACTTT.

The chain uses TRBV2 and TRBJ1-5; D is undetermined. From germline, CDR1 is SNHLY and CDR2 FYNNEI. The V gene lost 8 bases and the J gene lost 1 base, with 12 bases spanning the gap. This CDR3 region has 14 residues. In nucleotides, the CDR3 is TGTGCCAGCGTTCGGGAGACGAGCAATCAGCCCCAGCATTTT. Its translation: CASVRETSNQPQHF.

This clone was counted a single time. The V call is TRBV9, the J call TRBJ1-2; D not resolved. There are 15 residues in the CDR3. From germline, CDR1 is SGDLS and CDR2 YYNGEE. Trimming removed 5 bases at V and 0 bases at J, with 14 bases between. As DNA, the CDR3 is TGTGCCAGCAGTAAAACTGAGAATGCTAACTATGGCTACACCTTC. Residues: CASSKTENANYGYTF.